Each of the 21 T cell receptor beta chains below was sequenced from the same sample in a study of T cell repertoires in cytomegalovirus infection. From the reads, TCRdb called clonotypes with MiXCR, one entry per CDR3 protein. This table has 400,000 or so distinct CDR3 sequences, approximately 30% appearing once. The specimen sequenced was PBMCs. The receptors were sampled from a human donor in good health (CMV status not recorded). Some clones in this sample may be carry-over from other donors' samples.

The rearrangement links TRBV7-8 to TRBJ2-3; 8 bases are shared with TRBD2. Germline V lookup: CDR1 SGHVS, CDR2 FQNEAQ. The CDR3 spans 15 residues. Losses at the gene ends were 4 bases for V and 2 bases for J; bases not matched to a gene: 5. The CDR3 here is CASSSIAGSTDTQYF. For the CDR3, the DNA is TGTGCCAGCAGCTCGATAGCGGGGTCCACAGATACGCAGTATTTT.

As for this clonotype: Germline is not matched at one junction end, which may reflect a read error. Here the CDR3 DNA reads TGCGCCAGCAGCCAATCCTGGGGGAGCTTTTCACACCTCCACTTT. Amino acids: CASSQSWGSFSHLHF. The chain combines TRBV4-1 with TRBJ1-6; tentative D call: TRBD1 (5 bases). The germline CDR1 and CDR2 sequences are MGHRA and YSYEKL. This CDR3 has 15 residues.

Remarks on this clonotype: Its ends do not fully match the called genes, so a read error is possible. CDR3 coding DNA: TGCGCCAGCAGCCAAGTACTGGCGAAAGGGCCAGATACGCCGTATTTT. Encoded protein: CASSQVLAKGPDTPYF. The chain recombines TRBV4-1 with TRBJ2-3; no clear D gene. CDR1 MGHRA and CDR2 YSYEKL come from the germline V gene. The CDR3 totals 16 residues.

There are a few counts of this clonotype. The CDR3: CASSPTANLNTGELFF. The CDR3, as DNA: TGTGCCAGCAGCCCGACTGCGAACCTGAACACCGGGGAGCTGTTTTTT. This chain joins TRBV3-1 and TRBJ2-2, with D unresolved. Germline values: CDR1 LGHDT, CDR2 YNNKEL (reference sequence). The CDR3 runs 16 residues. The V gene lost 4 bases and the J gene lost 1 base, with 13 bases spanning the gap.

This clonotype was detected only a few times. The chain recombines TRBV11-2 with TRBJ2-3, with D perhaps TRBD2 (5 bases). Germline CDR1 is SGHAT and CDR2 is FQNNGV. The CDR3 extends over 18 amino acids. The ends were cut back, 1 base at V and 0 bases at J, with 17 bases in the middle. CDR3 in amino acids: CASSLATIGGFSTDTQYF. CDR3 in DNA: TGTGCCAGCAGCTTAGCTACGATCGGCGGGTTTAGCACAGATACGCAGTATTTT.

The table lists this clonotype with a few counts. This chain joins TRBV7-8 and TRBJ2-5, with 9 bases identical to TRBD1. J gave up 5 bases and V 5 bases, and 9 bases lay outside the gene matches. Germline V gene sequence: CDR1 SGHVS, CDR2 FQNEAQ. CDR3 length: 15 residues. CDR3 sequence: CASSPRNRGRETQYF. Written as DNA, the CDR3 is TGTGCCAGCAGCCCCCGTAACAGGGGGCGTGAGACCCAGTACTTC. Drawing the rest from reference TRBV7-8 and TRBJ2-5, the complete variable domain is GAGVSQSPRYKVAKRGQDVALRCDPISGHVSLFWYQQALGQGPEFLTYFQNEAQLDKSGLPSDRFFAERPEGSVSTLKIQRTQQEDSAVYLCASSPRNRGRETQYFGPGTRLLVL.

This clonotype came up a few times. The rearrangement joins TRBV12-3 or TRBV12-4 to TRBJ1-5; 9 nucleotides align to TRBD1. This CDR3 is built from 15 residues. The V gene end was trimmed by 7 bases and the J gene end by 4 bases; junction bases not matched to a gene: 8. The CDR3 loop is CASTATGGGNQPQHF. CDR3 coding DNA: TGTGCCAGCACCGCGACAGGGGGAGGAAATCAGCCCCAGCATTTT.

There are a few counts of this clonotype. The chain couples TRBV20-1 to TRBJ1-5; TRBD1 matches at 7 bases. The CDR3 runs 15 residues. V dropped 4 bases and J dropped 4; count of bases not matched to a gene: 10. Germline V CDR1 and CDR2: DFQATT, SNEGSKA (reference sequence). CDR3 loop: CSAKVGGGLNQPQHF. CDR3 DNA: TGCAGTGCTAAAGTGGGAGGGGGCCTGAATCAGCCCCAGCATTTT.

This clonotype was picked up many times. CDR3 sequence (DNA): TGTGCCAGCACCTGGGCGACAGGGCCCGGTGGCACTGAAGCTTTCTTT. Amino acids: CASTWATGPGGTEAFF. The chain uses TRBV12-3 or TRBV12-4 and TRBJ1-1, with TRBD1 identical over 7 bases. The CDR3 is 16 residues long. Trimming removed 7 bases from V and 4 bases from J; junction bases left unmatched: 15.

This clonotype was found many times. The chain uses TRBV28 and TRBJ1-5; D gene uncertain. CDR3 length equals 14 residues. V gave up 5 bases and J gave up 3 bases, with 11 bases separating them. Germline V gives CDR1 MDHEN, CDR2 SYDVKM. Here the CDR3 DNA reads TGTGCCAGCAGTCGGACTGAGGACAATCAGCCCCAGCATTTT. Its translation is CASSRTEDNQPQHF.

A note on this clonotype: The CDR3 does not close with the conserved phenylalanine or tryptophan, likely indicating a read error. The chain has TRBV12-3 or TRBV12-4 and TRBJ1-4; D is uncertain. The CDR3 sequence is 14 residues long. Trimming took off 6 bases at V and 8 bases at J, with 16 bases between the two ends. The CDR3 nucleotides are TGTGCCAGCAGCCCAAGGGCGGTAGAGGAAAAACTGTTTTTG. Translation gives CASSPRAVEEKLFL.

This clonotype was picked up a small number of times. The chain is built from TRBV18 and TRBJ2-7, with D tentatively TRBD1 (5 bases). There are 15 residues in the CDR3. Trimming shortened V by 0 bases and J by 6 bases, and 15 bases separated the two germline ends. Germline CDR1 KGHSH, CDR2 LQKENI. The CDR3 region is CASSPPVAGQSEQYF. The DNA of the CDR3 is TGTGCCAGCTCACCACCGGTGGCAGGGCAATCCGAGCAGTACTTC.

Comments on this clonotype: Since no conserved phenylalanine or tryptophan closes the CDR3, a read error is the likely cause. The V gene is TRBV6-5, the J gene TRBJ1-6; D unresolved. V dropped 2 bases and J dropped 10 bases, with 9 bases sitting between them. The CDR3 covers 13 residues. Germline lookup yields CDR1 MNHEY and CDR2 SVGAGI. The chain's CDR3 is CASSYGPGSPLHL. The DNA for the CDR3 is TGTGCCAGCAGTTACGGTCCGGGGTCACCCCTCCACTTG.

V and J are TRBV6-5 and TRBJ1-2; 8 positions agree with TRBD1. CDR1 is MNHEY, CDR2 SVGAGI, per germline. The CDR3 is 15 residues long. V lost 7 bases and J lost 3; bases outside the gene matches: 10. CDR3 sequence reads: CASMYSGQGYYGYTF. The CDR3 nucleotides are TGTGCCAGCATGTACTCAGGACAGGGTTACTATGGCTACACCTTC.

J is TRBJ1-4 and V is TRBV6-5, with D hard to call. The V end lost 6 bases, the J end lost 0 bases, and 11 bases lay between the germline ends. This CDR3 comprises 15 residues. The V gene's germline CDR1 is MNHEY and CDR2 SVGAGI. The CDR3 protein is CASSKTVPTNEKLFF. CDR3 DNA sequence: TGTGCCAGCAGCAAAACAGTCCCAACTAATGAAAAACTGTTTTTT.

Only a few counts were recorded for this clonotype. This chain connects TRBV20-1 to TRBJ1-3; weak D call: TRBD1 (5 bases). The V end was cut by 6 bases, the J end by 3 bases, with 9 bases between. Germline V gene sequence: CDR1 DFQATT, CDR2 SNEGSKA (reference sequence). The CDR3 spans 12 residues. CDR3 in amino acids: CSAREGGNTIYF. The CDR3 region has the DNA TGCAGTGCCAGGGAAGGTGGAAACACCATATATTTT.

This clonotype was picked up many times. V is TRBV7-2 and J is TRBJ1-2; 7 bases map to TRBD1. CDR3 length: 16 amino acids. Germline CDR1 SGHTA, CDR2 FQGNSA. Unmatched junction bases numbered 8, after V lost 4 bases and J lost 0 bases. This CDR3 reads CASSSEGAAANYGYTF. As DNA, the CDR3 is TGTGCCAGCAGCTCGGAGGGGGCAGCAGCTAACTATGGCTACACCTTC.

Only a few counts were recorded for this clonotype. The chain is built from TRBV10-3 and TRBJ2-2; the match to TRBD2 covers 8 bases. CDR3 size: 12 residues. Trimming cost V 8 bases and J 6 bases; bases outside gene matches: 2. From germline, CDR1 is ENHRY and CDR2 SYGVKD. CDR3 sequence (DNA): TGTGCCATCGGGACTAGTTCCGGGGAGCTGTTTTTT. The encoded protein is CAIGTSSGELFF.

V is TRBV7-9 and J is TRBJ2-3; a weak D match, TRBD2 (6 bases). This CDR3 contains 17 residues. The V end was cut by 5 bases, the J end by 4 bases, with 22 bases between. Per the germline V gene, CDR1 is SEHNR and CDR2 is FQNEAQ (reference sequence). The CDR3 DNA is TGTGCCAGCAGCCCTTGGCAATTTGCGGGGATCTCAGATACGCAGTATTTT. Residues: CASSPWQFAGISDTQYF.

This chain uses TRBV20-1 with TRBJ1-5; D not certain. The CDR3 is 13 amino acids. The V and J ends lost 6 bases and 5 bases respectively, with 14 bases between them. CDR1 is DFQATT, CDR2 SNEGSKA, per germline (reference sequence). The CDR3 DNA is TGCAGTGCCCATAGCGGGGAGGATCAGCCCCAGCATTTT. As protein: CSAHSGEDQPQHF.

This clonotype was seen only a few times. This chain uses TRBV6-6 with TRBJ2-2; D unclear. V dropped 2 bases and J dropped 3 bases, with 10 bases sitting between them. In germline, CDR1 is MNHNY, CDR2 SVGAGI (reference sequence). This CDR3 region has 15 residues. CDR3 in DNA: TGTGCCAGCAGTTACGGCCGGAGATACACCGGGGAGCTGTTTTTT. Encoded protein: CASSYGRRYTGELFF.